The clone carrying this TCR beta chain appeared a single time. This record belongs to a study of blood T cell repertoires in COVID-19. Germline V CDR1 and CDR2: LGHNA, YNFKEQ. The CDR3 is 16 residues long. The J segment lost 5 bases and the V segment lost 1 base, leaving 7 bases of the junction unmatched. Data came from immunoSEQ multiplex PCR; TCRdb stores just in-frame clones and leaves some out. The sample shows about 200,000 clones, about 85% of them seen only once. The chain combines TRBV4-2 with TRBJ2-5; 10 nucleotides match TRBD1. The clonotype was recovered from a man in his forties who had recovered from COVID-19. Source material: PBMCs or T cells enriched from blood (not recorded which). The CDR3 DNA follows: TGTGCCAGCAGCCAAGGGGACAGGGGATTCGGTGAGACCCAGTACTTC. This sequence encodes CASSQGDRGFGETQYF.